These 20 T cell receptor beta chains came from one sample sequenced in a study of blood T cell repertoires in COVID-19. Using immunoSEQ multiplex PCR, the repertoire was profiled, and TCRdb retains in-frame clones only, with some absent. The sample has approximately 210,000 clones, around 80% seen once. Material: peripheral blood. The origin of the receptors is a woman of 80 years or more with COVID-19, enrolled during active disease.

This chain uses TRBV2 with TRBJ2-5; D unclear. CDR1 and CDR2 from the germline V gene are SNHLY and FYNNEI. The CDR3 loop spans 14 amino acids. The V end was cut by 3 bases, the J end by 1 base, with 9 bases between. The CDR3 DNA is TGTGCCAGCAGTGATGAAGCACCCCAAGAGACCCAGTACTTC. The encoded protein is CASSDEAPQETQYF.

The rearrangement joins TRBV6-5 to TRBJ1-1; tentative D call: TRBD1 (6 bases). Trimming removed 6 bases from V and 0 bases from J, with 14 bases in between. CDR1 and CDR2 from the germline V gene are MNHEY and SVGAGI. The CDR3 has 15 amino acids. CDR3 sequence reads: CASSAGGLLNTEAFF. In DNA, the CDR3 is TGTGCCAGCAGCGCGGGGGGGCTCCTGAACACTGAAGCTTTCTTT.

The chain links TRBV18 to TRBJ1-1; possible D gene TRBD1, 6 bases. Germline CDR1 is KGHSH and CDR2 is LQKENI. CDR3 length: 14 residues. V lost 4 bases and J lost 3, with 12 bases in between. DNA of the CDR3: TGTGCCAGCTCACTAAGTCAGGGGTACACTGAAGCTTTCTTT. Encoded protein: CASSLSQGYTEAFF.

V usage is TRBV19 and J usage is TRBJ1-5, with TRBD1 identical over 10 bases. CDR1 and CDR2 (germline): LNHDA, SQIVND (reference sequence). The CDR3 is 15 amino acids. Trimming took 6 bases from V and 2 from J; bases not matched to a gene: 4. Written as DNA, the CDR3 is TGTGCCAGTAGACGACAGGGGGCGGGCAATCAGCCCCAGCATTTT. It yields the protein CASRRQGAGNQPQHF. Full variable domain (missing parts from reference TRBV19 and TRBJ1-5): DGGITQSPKYLFRKEGQNVTLSCEQNLNHDAMYWYRQDPGQGLRLIYYSQIVNDFQKGDIAEGYSVSREKKESFPLTVTSAQKNPTAFYLCASRRQGAGNQPQHFGDGTRLSIL.

The chain has TRBV6-5 and TRBJ2-5; TRBD1 matches 10 bases. CDR3 length: 15 amino acids. Germline values: CDR1 MNHEY, CDR2 SVGAGI. Losses at the gene ends were 0 bases for V and 4 bases for J; bases not matched to a gene: 2. CDR3 sequence: CASSYSDRGRETQYF. CDR3 sequence (DNA): TGTGCCAGCAGTTACTCCGACAGGGGGCGAGAGACCCAGTACTTC.

The chain uses TRBV5-1 and TRBJ2-7; possibly TRBD2 for D (6 bases). V lost 2 bases to trimming and J lost 3 bases, with 9 bases between them. The CDR3 loop spans 13 amino acids. Per germline, CDR1 SGHRS and CDR2 YFSETQ. This CDR3 reads CASSFGSVYEQYF. The DNA of the CDR3 is TGCGCCAGCAGCTTCGGGAGCGTCTACGAGCAGTACTTC.

The chain is built from TRBV7-9 and TRBJ2-7; D perhaps matches TRBD2 (6 bases). Looked up from germline, CDR1 is SEHNR and CDR2 is FQNEAQ (reference sequence). V was cut by 3 bases and J by 4 bases, with 10 bases left in between. CDR3 size: 13 residues. Here the CDR3 DNA reads TGTGCCAGCAGCTTGGGCGGGGTTTACGAGCAGTACTTC. Its protein is CASSLGGVYEQYF. Using reference TRBV7-9 and TRBJ2-7 for the parts outside the CDR3, the full variable domain is DTGVSQNPRHKITKRGQNVTFRCDPISEHNRLYWYRQTLGQGPEFLTYFQNEAQLEKSRLLSDRFSAERPKGSFSTLEIQRTEQGDSAMYLCASSLGGVYEQYFGPGTRLTVT.

The rearrangement links TRBV5-4 to TRBJ1-2; D is possibly TRBD1 (6 bases). Germline assignment: CDR1 SGHNT and CDR2 YYREEE (reference sequence). With 4 bases removed from V and 7 bases from J, the gap between germline ends came to 26 bases. This CDR3 region has 17 residues. The CDR3 DNA reads as TGTGCCAGCAGCCGTCTCGGACTGGGGGGGCCTACGGGTGGCTACACCTTC. This codes for CASSRLGLGGPTGGYTF.

This sequence joins TRBV11-3 and TRBJ1-1; D ambiguous. CDR1 SGHNT and CDR2 YENEEA come from the germline V gene. Trimming removed 1 base from V and 4 bases from J, with 7 bases in between. The CDR3 length is 13 residues. In DNA form, the CDR3 reads TGTGCCAGCAGCTTAGTCTCGGGCACTGAAGCTTTCTTT. Amino acid sequence: CASSLVSGTEAFF.

The CDR3 loop reads CSASSVGGTEAFF. CDR3 nucleotide sequence: TGCAGTGCTAGTTCAGTCGGAGGCACTGAAGCTTTCTTT. This chain links TRBV20-1 with TRBJ1-1; D is unclear. Germline V gene data show CDR1 as DFQATT and CDR2 as SNEGSKA (reference sequence). V was shortened by 3 bases and J by 4 bases, with 12 bases between the two germline ends. CDR3 length equals 13 residues.

This chain joins TRBV6-5 and TRBJ2-1; tentatively, D is TRBD1 (5 bases). The V end was cut by 9 bases, the J end by 7 bases, with 13 bases between. This CDR3 comprises 12 residues. Looked up from germline, CDR1 is MNHEY and CDR2 is SVGAGI. The CDR3 sequence: CASLGARNEQFF. CDR3 nucleotide sequence: TGTGCCAGTCTAGGGGCCCGTAATGAGCAGTTCTTC.

Here the CDR3 reads CASSEAPGGVNYGYTF. CDR3 bases: TGTGCCAGCAGTGAAGCGCCCGGGGGGGTAAACTATGGCTACACCTTC. The chain carries TRBV6-1 and TRBJ1-2; possibly TRBD1 for D (5 bases). Germline V gene lookup returns CDR1 MNHNS and CDR2 SASEGT. CDR3 length: 16 residues. V lost 0 bases and J 2 bases, leaving 13 bases between the germline ends.

This chain uses TRBV12-5 with TRBJ1-1; possible D gene TRBD1, 5 bases. The CDR3 consists of 15 residues. V dropped 7 bases and J dropped 10 bases, with 25 bases sitting between them. Germline-derived CDR1 and CDR2 are LGHNT and FRNRAP. The CDR3 here is CASATAGSRVNGAFF. CDR3 DNA sequence: TGTGCTAGTGCCACAGCGGGGAGCAGGGTTAATGGAGCTTTCTTT.

The genes are TRBV7-8 and TRBJ1-3; TRBD1 is a possible D gene (5 bases). Looked up from germline, CDR1 is SGHVS and CDR2 is FQNEAQ. Trimming stripped 5 bases from V and 0 bases from J, with 14 bases between. The CDR3 spans 16 residues. Written as DNA, the CDR3 is TGTGCCAGCAGCCCCGGTGGGGCGAGCTCTGGAAACACCATATATTTT. As protein: CASSPGGASSGNTIYF. Using reference TRBV7-8 and TRBJ1-3 for the parts outside the CDR3, the full variable domain is GAGVSQSPRYKVAKRGQDVALRCDPISGHVSLFWYQQALGQGPEFLTYFQNEAQLDKSGLPSDRFFAERPEGSVSTLKIQRTQQEDSAVYLCASSPGGASSGNTIYFGEGSWLTVV.

The chain carries TRBV19 and TRBJ1-4; 7 positions agree with TRBD1. CDR1 is LNHDA and CDR2 is SQIVND in the germline V gene (reference sequence). CDR3 size: 14 residues. V was pared by 4 bases and J by 12 bases, with 11 bases of the junction left unmatched. CDR3 sequence (DNA): TGTGCCAGTAGTACAGGGGGAGGAGGATTGGAACTGTTTTTT. Translated, it gives CASSTGGGGLELFF.

This clone was seen at least ten times. This same CDR3 is encoded by further DNA sequences in the sample. The rearrangement uses TRBV14 and TRBJ1-5, with no clear D. V was clipped by 1 base and J by 6 bases, with 10 bases between them. The length of the CDR3 is 14 residues. Germline assignment: CDR1 SGHDN and CDR2 FVKESK. The CDR3 reads CASSQGRAGQPQHF. CDR3 bases: TGTGCCAGCAGCCAAGGGAGGGCGGGTCAGCCCCAGCATTTT. Combining the CDR3 with reference TRBV14 and TRBJ1-5 gives the whole variable domain EAGVTQFPSHSVIEKGQTVTLRCDPISGHDNLYWYRRVMGKEIKFLLHFVKESKQDESGMPNNRFLAERTGGTYSTLKVQPAELEDSGVYFCASSQGRAGQPQHFGDGTRLSIL.

V gene TRBV7-9 combines with J gene TRBJ1-6; D is unclear. V lost 0 bases and J 7 bases, leaving 7 bases between the germline ends. This CDR3 contains 14 residues. Germline V gene sequence: CDR1 SEHNR, CDR2 FQNEAQ (reference sequence). CDR3 sequence (DNA): TGTGCCAGCAGCTTAGCGGCGGAAAATTCACCCCTCCACTTT. This encodes CASSLAAENSPLHF. The full variable domain, completed using reference TRBV7-9 and TRBJ1-6, is DTGVSQNPRHKITKRGQNVTFRCDPISEHNRLYWYRQTLGQGPEFLTYFQNEAQLEKSRLLSDRFSAERPKGSFSTLEIQRTEQGDSAMYLCASSLAAENSPLHFGNGTRLTVT.

This clone was seen just once. V is TRBV5-6 and J is TRBJ1-2, with D uncertain. Germline CDR1 is SGHDT and CDR2 is YYEEEE. Trimming stripped 4 bases from V and 2 bases from J, with 9 bases between. The CDR3 is made up of 13 amino acids. The CDR3 sequence is CASSPDTNYGYTF. Here the CDR3 DNA reads TGTGCCAGCAGCCCTGACACCAACTATGGCTACACCTTC.

The chain uses TRBV28 and TRBJ1-4; the D gene is possibly TRBD1 (6 bases). The CDR3 totals 13 residues. The germline V gene encodes CDR1 MDHEN and CDR2 SYDVKM. The V and J ends lost 11 bases and 8 bases respectively, with 18 bases between them. CDR3: CASRGGREEKLFF. In nucleotides, the CDR3 is TGTGCCTCCCGAGGGGGGCGGGAGGAAAAACTGTTTTTT.

This clone was counted once. The chain is built from TRBV5-4 and TRBJ1-1, with TRBD1 matching 9 bases. J gave up 1 base and V 3 bases, and 1 base lay outside the gene matches. The length of the CDR3 is 14 residues. CDR1 is SGHNT, CDR2 YYREEE, per germline (reference sequence). The CDR3 protein is CASSSGQGNTEAFF. In DNA form, the CDR3 reads TGTGCCAGCAGCTCGGGACAGGGGAACACTGAAGCTTTCTTT. The full variable domain, its missing parts supplied by reference TRBV5-4 and TRBJ1-1, is ETGVTQSPTHLIKTRGQQVTLRCSSQSGHNTVSWYQQALGQGPQFIFQYYREEENGRGNFPPRFSGLQFPNYSSELNVNALELDDSALYLCASSSGQGNTEAFFGQGTRLTVV.